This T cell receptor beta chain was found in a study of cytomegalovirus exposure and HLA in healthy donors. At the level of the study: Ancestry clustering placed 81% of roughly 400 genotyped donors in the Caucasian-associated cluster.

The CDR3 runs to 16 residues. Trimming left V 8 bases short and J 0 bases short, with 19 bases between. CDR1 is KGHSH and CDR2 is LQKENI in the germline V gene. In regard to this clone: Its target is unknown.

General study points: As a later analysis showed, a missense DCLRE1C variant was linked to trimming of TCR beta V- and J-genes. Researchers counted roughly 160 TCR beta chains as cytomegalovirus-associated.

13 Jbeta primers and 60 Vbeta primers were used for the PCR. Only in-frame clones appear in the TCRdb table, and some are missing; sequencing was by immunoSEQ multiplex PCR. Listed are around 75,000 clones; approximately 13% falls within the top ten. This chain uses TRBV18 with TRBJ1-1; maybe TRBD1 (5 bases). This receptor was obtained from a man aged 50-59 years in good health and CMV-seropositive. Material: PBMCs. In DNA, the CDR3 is TGTGCCAGCGTCTCATCAGGGTCAACTATGAACACTGAAGCTTTCTTT. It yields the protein CASVSSGSTMNTEAFF.